This T cell receptor (beta chain) originates from a study of T cell changes during pregnancy in multiple sclerosis. Only in-frame clones appear in the TCRdb table, and some are missing; sequencing was by immunoSEQ multiplex PCR. This repertoire shows fewer than 50,000 clones, roughly 88% found once; its top ten account for 4.5% to 5.5%. The germline CDR1 and CDR2 sequences are MNHNS and SASEGT. Germline trimming cut 8 bases from V and 2 bases from J; bases unmatched to any gene: 3. CDR3 length: 12 amino acids. The V and J genes are TRBV6-1 and TRBJ2-7, with TRBD1 matching 7 bases. This specimen was peripheral blood, taken in the second trimester of pregnancy. This TCR derives from a female donor in good health, enrolled as a control in a pregnancy study. Written as DNA, the CDR3 is TGTGCCAGCGGGGACAGCACCTACGAGCAGTACTTC. Amino acids: CASGDSTYEQYF.